This TCR beta chain derives from a study of blood T cell repertoires in COVID-19. Whole-study context: Samples of COVID-19 (acute and convalescent) were obtained from the United States, Italy and Spain. Nucleic acid was either cDNA or gDNA, and it came from T cells, B-cell-depleted T cells, or PBMCs.

Original processing notes: Quantification of nucleated cells was approximated via reference gene primer amplification. TCRdb's copy holds only in-frame clones and misses some; the assay was immunoSEQ multiplex PCR. The DNA gave D and trimming, while V, J and clone size come from that table. The table shows under 200,000 clones, with around 90% occurring only once. This TCR derives from a man aged 45-65 years with acute or convalescent COVID-19. Sequenced sample: peripheral blood.

CDR3 sequence: CASSPAGNQPQHF. CDR3 in DNA: TGTGCCAGCAGCCCGGCGGGCAATCAGCCCCAGCATTTT. The chain uses TRBV3-1 (or the pseudogene TRBV3-2) and TRBJ1-5; D is uncertain. Per the germline V gene, CDR1 is LGHDT and CDR2 is YNNKEL (reference sequence). V gave up 4 bases and J gave up 2 bases, with 6 bases separating them. The CDR3 runs to 13 residues.